This entry lists 18 T cell receptor beta chains sequenced from one sample in a study of T cell repertoires in cytomegalovirus infection. TCRdb reprocessed the reads with MiXCR, giving one entry per CDR3 protein. The sample carries fewer than 65,000 distinct CDR3 sequences, over 15% recorded once. Their antigen targets remain unknown. The sample here was CD8+ T cells from cultured PBMCs, taken from culture after CMV antigen stimulation. Source of these receptors: a human donor in good health (CMV status not recorded). Some clones in this sample may be carry-over from other donors' samples.

By proportion, this clonotype is medium-sized. This chain connects TRBV7-2 to TRBJ2-1; TRBD1 matches at 12 bases. The CDR3 has 15 amino acids. The J segment lost 10 bases and the V segment lost 5 bases, leaving 9 bases of the junction unmatched. Germline CDR1 is SGHTA and CDR2 is FQGNSA. DNA of the CDR3: TGTGCCAGCAGCCGCCGGGACAGGGGGCGAGGGGAGCAGTTCTTC. It yields the protein CASSRRDRGRGEQFF.

Of note for this clonotype: It may be a read error: a sequence one base away is much more abundant. V usage is TRBV18 and J usage is TRBJ2-6; D is perhaps TRBD2 (6 bases). Germline V gene lookup returns CDR1 KGHSH and CDR2 LQKENI. This CDR3 has 17 residues. In DNA form, the CDR3 reads TGTGCCAGCTCAACGGGCGGGGCGCGGTCTGGGACCAACGTCCTGACTTTC. This translates into CASSTGGARSGTNVLTF. The variable domain in full, with the rest retrieved from reference TRBV18 and TRBJ2-6, is NAGVMQNPRHLVRRRGQEARLRCSPMKGHSHVYWYRQLPEEGLKFMVYLQKENIIDESGMPKERFSAEFPKEGPSILRIQQVVRGDSAAYFCASSTGGARSGTNVLTFGAGSRLTVL.

This clonotype was observed a few times. J is TRBJ2-1 and V is TRBV9, with TRBD2 matching 13 bases. CDR1 is SGDLS, CDR2 YYNGEE, per germline. Trimming at V came to 4 bases and at J to 10 bases, leaving 11 bases not matched to a gene. The CDR3 length is 16 residues. The CDR3 region is CASSPLTSGGPDEQFF. In nucleotides, the CDR3 is TGTGCCAGCAGCCCCCTGACTAGCGGGGGGCCGGACGAGCAGTTCTTC.

This clonotype was counted at least ten times. This chain joins TRBV7-3 and TRBJ1-2, with D perhaps matching TRBD1 (6 bases). The V end lost 1 base, the J end lost 3 bases, and 9 bases lay between the germline ends. This CDR3 contains 14 residues. Germline V CDR1 and CDR2: SGHTA, FQGTGA. The CDR3 DNA reads as TGTGCCAGCAGCTTAAATGGGGGCTACTATGGCTACACCTTC. This sequence encodes CASSLNGGYYGYTF.

V gene TRBV7-2 combines with J gene TRBJ1-1, with D maybe TRBD1 (5 bases). Per the germline V gene, CDR1 is SGHTA and CDR2 is FQGNSA. Between the trimmed V and J ends, which lost 7 bases and 4 bases, there was a span of 10 bases. This CDR3 is 12 amino acids long. The DNA for the CDR3 is TGTGCCAGCAAGCAGGGCAGCACTGAAGCTTTCTTT. It encodes CASKQGSTEAFF.

The chain employs TRBV4-2 and TRBJ2-3, with 10 bases that match TRBD2. This CDR3 region has 17 residues. Germline assignment: CDR1 LGHNA and CDR2 YNFKEQ. The junction had 9 bases not matched to a gene; V was cut back by 2 bases and J by 4 bases. CDR3 residues: CASSQYGGSGGADTQYF. The CDR3 coding sequence is TGTGCCAGCAGCCAATACGGGGGCAGCGGGGGGGCAGATACGCAGTATTTT.

This clonotype was seen a few times. This rearrangement joins TRBV6-5 to TRBJ2-3; D unresolved. The CDR3 is 15 residues long. The V end lost 2 bases, the J end lost 5 bases, and 14 bases lay between the germline ends. Looked up from germline, CDR1 is MNHEY and CDR2 is SVGAGI. CDR3 nucleotide sequence: TGTGCCAGCAGTTACCTGGGCAGGTCACAAGATACGCAGTATTTT. This encodes CASSYLGRSQDTQYF.

This clonotype turned up a few times. This rearrangement joins TRBV7-9 to TRBJ2-7; D tentatively fits TRBD1 or TRBD2 (5 bases each). The CDR3 spans 14 residues. Trimming took off 5 bases at V and 6 bases at J, with 17 bases between the two ends. Germline V gives CDR1 SEHNR, CDR2 FQNEAQ (reference sequence). CDR3 in DNA: TGTGCCAGCAGCCCTAGCAACGGGGCAGGCGAGCAGTACTTC. This encodes CASSPSNGAGEQYF.

DNA for the CDR3: TGTGCCAGCAGCTTAGAGGGCGGAGGGGGATACAATGAGCAGTTCTTC. This gives the protein CASSLEGGGGYNEQFF. The rearrangement joins TRBV7-2 to TRBJ2-1; TRBD1 or TRBD2 may be the D gene (6 bases each). The CDR3 has 16 amino acids. CDR1 is SGHTA, CDR2 FQGNSA, per germline. V gave up 1 base and J gave up 4 bases, with 14 bases separating them.

This clonotype was counted between two and nine times. The CDR3 nucleotides are TGTGCCAGCAGCTTAGTTACCCCAGACTACGAGCAGTACTTC. Protein sequence: CASSLVTPDYEQYF. J is TRBJ2-7 and V is TRBV7-2; D remains unclear. This CDR3 is built from 14 residues. V shed 1 base and J shed 3 bases, with 10 bases lying between them. Germline lookup yields CDR1 SGHTA and CDR2 FQGNSA.

This clonotype has more than one count but fewer than ten. The chain joins TRBV7-2 to TRBJ2-1, with D unclear. Germline-derived CDR1 and CDR2 are SGHTA and FQGNSA. The CDR3 is 13 amino acids. Trimming stripped 5 bases from V and 4 bases from J, with 9 bases between. The CDR3 reads CASSLTPYNEQFF. The CDR3, as DNA: TGTGCCAGCAGCCTCACGCCGTACAATGAGCAGTTCTTC.

This clonotype appeared many times. This chain uses TRBV7-6 with TRBJ1-1; TRBD1 matches 11 bases. The CDR3 runs 15 residues. With V trimmed by 5 bases and J by 1 base, 3 bases remained unmatched. From germline, CDR1 is SGHVS and CDR2 FNYEAQ. The CDR3 region is CASSQGTGGNTEAFF. Written as DNA, the CDR3 is TGTGCCAGCAGCCAGGGGACAGGGGGGAACACTGAAGCTTTCTTT.

This clonotype has just a few counts. The chain joins TRBV7-9 to TRBJ2-7; 9 positions agree with TRBD2. The CDR3 loop spans 15 amino acids. Germline V gives CDR1 SEHNR, CDR2 FQNEAQ (reference sequence). Trimming cost V 4 bases and J 4 bases; bases outside gene matches: 8. CDR3 bases: TGTGCCAGCAGCTCCACCAGACTAGCGGTGTACGAGCAGTACTTC. Translation: CASSSTRLAVYEQYF.

V usage is TRBV7-8 and J usage is TRBJ2-3; no reliable D call. This CDR3 contains 18 residues. Germline-derived CDR1 and CDR2 are SGHVS and FQNEAQ. V lost 2 bases and J lost 2, with 20 bases in between. The CDR3 DNA reads as TGTGCCAGCAGCTTATTAAGGCGTTTCACTACCTCCACAGATACGCAGTATTTT. Protein sequence: CASSLLRRFTTSTDTQYF.

This clonotype has more than one count but fewer than ten. This chain connects TRBV18 to TRBJ2-7; 9 positions agree with TRBD1. V gave up 4 bases and J gave up 4 bases; unmatched junction bases: 8. The CDR3 is made up of 15 amino acids. The germline V gene has CDR1 KGHSH and CDR2 LQKENI. The CDR3 region is CASSQTGTGFYEQYF. DNA of the CDR3: TGTGCCAGCTCACAAACCGGGACAGGGTTTTACGAGCAGTACTTC.

The table lists this clonotype with a few counts. V usage is TRBV6-2 or TRBV6-3 and J usage is TRBJ2-3, with D possibly matching TRBD2 (6 bases). Trimming removed 5 bases from V and 6 bases from J, with 18 bases in between. Germline CDR1 is MNHEY and CDR2 is SVGEGT. The CDR3 extends over 15 amino acids. The CDR3 DNA reads TGTGCCAGCAGTCCCCGGGAGCGGCCTCCGGATACGCAGTATTTT. This sequence encodes CASSPRERPPDTQYF.

This clonotype was seen only a few times. The chain employs TRBV2 and TRBJ2-2; TRBD2 might be the D (6 bases). The germline V gene has CDR1 SNHLY and CDR2 FYNNEI. V was clipped by 4 bases and J by 4 bases, with 13 bases between them. CDR3 length equals 15 residues. CDR3 in amino acids: CASSGREVFTGELFF. The CDR3 nucleotides are TGTGCCAGCAGTGGTAGGGAGGTTTTCACCGGGGAGCTGTTTTTT.

This sequence joins TRBV6-6 and TRBJ2-2; no definite D call. The CDR3 covers 12 residues. CDR1 and CDR2 (germline): MNHNY, SVGAGI (reference sequence). Trimming pared 10 bases from V and 6 bases from J, leaving 12 bases between. CDR3 residues: CAIPKLPGELFF. CDR3 sequence (DNA): TGTGCCATCCCGAAGTTGCCCGGGGAGCTGTTTTTT.